This TCR beta chain was recovered during a study of somatic mutations in cytotoxic T cells in rheumatoid arthritis. V dropped 5 bases and J dropped 0 bases, with 16 bases sitting between them. CDR3 length: 16 residues. Germline V gene data show CDR1 as SGHNT and CDR2 as YENEEA. The authors' processing: Matching published virus-specific TCRB sequences was rare for patient CD8+ clones that were larger than 1%. Assay: immunoSEQ multiplex PCR; the TCRdb copy retains only in-frame clones and omits some. V, J and clone size were drawn from that table, and D and trimming were deduced from the DNA. This sample has some 16,000 clones; more than 75% occur once, and the top ten carry about 22%.

This chain links TRBV11-3 with TRBJ1-1; D is perhaps TRBD1 (5 bases). The sequence derives from an adult with rheumatoid arthritis. The sequenced sample consisted of CD8+ T cells sorted from blood. The CDR3 spells CASSTPETEMNTEAFF. The CDR3 nucleotides are TGTGCCAGCAGCACTCCTGAGACAGAAATGAACACTGAAGCTTTCTTT.